This TCR beta chain was recovered during a study of chemoradiotherapy in HPV16-positive cancers. The length of the CDR3 is 14 residues. Germline loops: CDR1 LNHDA, CDR2 SQIVND (reference sequence). The V gene lost 7 bases and the J gene lost 0 bases, with 10 bases spanning the gap. For this clone: The antigen remains unidentified.

Produced via immunoSEQ multiplex PCR; TCRdb's table is partial and in-frame only. In the table there are 9,500 to 15,000 clones, about 90% of which are singletons. General study points: The functional HPV-specific definition rests on just two HPV16-positive patients.

V and J are TRBV19 and TRBJ1-5; the D is unclear. This material was collected from a patient who underwent chemoradiotherapy. The clonotype comes from a human donor with HPV-associated anogenital cancer. The CDR3 is CASNNDYSNQPQHF. The CDR3 region has the DNA TGTGCCAGTAATAACGACTATAGCAATCAGCCCCAGCATTTT.